Presented here are 10 T cell receptor beta chains from one specimen sequenced in a study of CD8+CD57+ T cells in acquired aplastic anemia (dated by TCRdb to 2017 to 2018). Sequenced on an Illumina HiSeq 2000. Genomic DNA served as template for TCR beta VDJ combination and CDR3 sequence profiling. The public reads were run again by TCRdb, first through fastp at Q25 and then through MiXCR, and only productive beta chains were kept. All rows with the same CDR3 protein become a single entry with the most common DNA and genes. In all, the sample holds about 130,000 distinct CDR3 sequences, and more than 35% of those were seen once. The ten largest clones take up roughly 8.4% of the sample. The sequenced sample consisted of sorted CD4+, CD8+, or CD8+CD57+ T cells (not recorded which) from PBMCs. The receptors stem from a human donor in good health, serving as a control.

The chain employs TRBV10-3 and TRBJ2-4; weak D call: TRBD1 (6 bases). The length of the CDR3 is 16 residues. Trimming pared 0 bases from V and 8 bases from J, leaving 17 bases between. Germline loops: CDR1 ENHRY, CDR2 SYGVKD. DNA for the CDR3: TGTGCCATCAGTGAGTCGAGATGGGGGCAAAGGGACATTCAGTACTTC. Translation gives CAISESRWGQRDIQYF.

V gene TRBV24-1 combines with J gene TRBJ2-1, with D unclear. Germline-derived CDR1 and CDR2 are KGHDR and SFDVKD. Deletions cut 2 bases from V and 10 bases from J, with 8 bases between. There are 12 residues in the CDR3. CDR3: CATSDSYYEQFF. The CDR3 DNA is TGTGCCACCAGTGATTCATACTACGAGCAGTTCTTC.

This clonotype was detected many times. The chain joins TRBV27 to TRBJ1-2, with D perhaps matching TRBD1 (5 bases). This CDR3 is 14 amino acids long. Trimming cost V 5 bases and J 0 bases, with 10 bases left between them. Germline-derived CDR1 and CDR2 are MNHEY and SMNVEV (reference sequence). In DNA form, the CDR3 reads TGTGCCAGCAGTGGGACTAATACTAACTATGGCTACACCTTC. Translation gives CASSGTNTNYGYTF.

Comment on this clonotype: This may be a read error: a much more frequent sequence differs by one nucleotide. V is TRBV11-2 and J is TRBJ2-2; D not resolved. Germline V CDR1 and CDR2: SGHAT, FQNNGV. The CDR3 is 15 residues long. The CDR3 DNA follows: TGTGCCCGCAGACGGGTGGCAGGTCGAACCGGGGAGCTGTTTTTT. Its translation: CARRRVAGRTGELFF.

The J gene is TRBJ2-2, the V gene TRBV5-4, with 12 bases lining up with TRBD1. Germline V gene lookup returns CDR1 SGHNT and CDR2 YYREEE (reference sequence). This CDR3 region has 15 residues. With 3 bases clipped from V and 7 bases from J, the junction kept 4 bases outside the gene matches. CDR3 coding DNA: TGTGCCAGCAGCTCGGGACAGGGGGCTGTCGGGGAGCTGTTTTTT. It is translated as CASSSGQGAVGELFF.

The chain joins TRBV19 to TRBJ1-2; TRBD1 matches at 7 bases. Germline lookup yields CDR1 LNHDA and CDR2 SQIVND (reference sequence). Germline trimming cut 11 bases from V and 4 bases from J; bases unmatched to any gene: 7. This CDR3 is 12 amino acids long. The CDR3 sequence is CASGTVAYGYTF. The DNA of the CDR3 is TGTGCCTCGGGGACAGTTGCCTATGGCTACACCTTC.

This clonotype has ten or more counts. This sequence joins TRBV19 and TRBJ2-4; TRBD2 matches at 7 bases. CDR1 LNHDA and CDR2 SQIVND come from the germline V gene (reference sequence). V shed 6 bases, J shed 11 bases, and the junction held 13 bases outside the gene matches. The CDR3 is 14 amino acids. CDR3 residues: CASRRNGGIKVQYF. CDR3 DNA sequence: TGTGCCAGTAGGAGGAACGGGGGGATAAAGGTTCAGTACTTC. Full variable domain (rest looked up from reference TRBV19 and TRBJ2-4): DGGITQSPKYLFRKEGQNVTLSCEQNLNHDAMYWYRQDPGQGLRLIYYSQIVNDFQKGDIAEGYSVSREKKESFPLTVTSAQKNPTAFYLCASRRNGGIKVQYFGAGTRLSVL.

The V gene is TRBV7-2, the J gene TRBJ1-1, with D perhaps matching TRBD1 (6 bases). In germline, CDR1 is SGHTA, CDR2 FQGNSA. CDR3 length: 14 residues. Trimming left V 5 bases short and J 3 bases short, with 13 bases between. The CDR3 DNA follows: TGTGCCAGCAGCCAAGCGTACAGGGACACTGAAGCTTTCTTT. Its translation: CASSQAYRDTEAFF.

This clonotype came up many times. The chain links TRBV7-7 to TRBJ2-3; TRBD2 aligns across 10 bases. V gave up 4 bases and J gave up 2 bases; unmatched junction bases: 3. Germline-derived CDR1 and CDR2 are SSHAT and FNYEAQ (reference sequence). The CDR3 runs to 15 residues. CDR3 region: CASSSGLADTDTQYF. CDR3 coding DNA: TGTGCCAGCAGCTCAGGACTAGCGGACACAGATACGCAGTATTTT.

This clonotype has more than one count but fewer than ten. It may be a read error: a sequence one base away is much more abundant. This sequence joins TRBV4-2 and TRBJ2-3; D unresolved. This CDR3 spans 16 amino acids. V lost 4 bases and J 0 bases, leaving 14 bases between the germline ends. The germline V gene has CDR1 LGHNA and CDR2 YNFKEQ. The CDR3 DNA is TGTGCCAGCAGCCTCCGGGCTAGAACTAGCACAGATACGCAGTATTTT. It translates to CASSLRARTSTDTQYF.